What follows are 22 T cell receptor beta chains derived from one specimen sequenced in a study of spatial heterogeneity in lung cancer. No cognate antigen is known for these TCRs. TCRdb used MiXCR to reprocess the 5' RACE reads, holding one entry per CDR3 protein. This sample yields about 5,700 distinct CDR3 sequences, of which about 15% are seen a single time; 11% belongs to the top ten. Time point defined: sample taken at primary tumor resection. General study results and limits: Within tumors, counts of expanded alpha and beta TCRs tracked tumor mutation counts.

Here the sequenced sample was lung tumor tissue, taken at surgery. The receptor set was obtained from a male donor with early-stage non-small cell lung cancer.

V usage is TRBV28 and J usage is TRBJ1-2; 7 bases line up with TRBD1. Germline CDR1 and CDR2: MDHEN and SYDVKM. The V gene end was trimmed by 8 bases and the J gene end by 2 bases; junction bases not matched to a gene: 5. The CDR3 runs 13 residues. In DNA form, the CDR3 reads TGTGCCAGCTCCCTCAGGGGGAACTATGGCTACACCTTC. It encodes CASSLRGNYGYTF.

The V and J genes are TRBV20-1 and TRBJ2-5; no clear D gene. Trimming stripped 1 base from V and 5 bases from J, with 11 bases between. Germline CDR1 is DFQATT and CDR2 is SNEGSKA (reference sequence). The CDR3 spans 13 residues. Written as DNA, the CDR3 is TGCAGTGCTAGAGTGGCAGGCCAGGAGACCCAGTACTTC. This encodes CSARVAGQETQYF.

In its sample, this clonotype is medium-sized. This chain connects TRBV2 to TRBJ2-1; the D is unclear. This CDR3 region has 15 residues. V was shortened by 7 bases and J by 0 bases, with 13 bases between the two germline ends. The germline gives CDR1 SNHLY, CDR2 FYNNEI. CDR3 DNA sequence: TGTGCCAGCAAAAGGAGCGCGAGCTCCTACAATGAGCAGTTCTTC. Protein product: CASKRSASSYNEQFF.

By its share, this clonotype is medium-sized. The rearrangement links TRBV6-5 to TRBJ2-5; either TRBD1 or TRBD2 may fit D (6 bases each). The germline V and J ends were trimmed by 6 bases and 9 bases, with 17 bases remaining between them. This CDR3 region has 13 residues. CDR1 and CDR2 from the germline V gene are MNHEY and SVGAGI. The CDR3 bases are TGTGCCAGCAGCCCCGGGGGCGCCCGGGCCCAGTACTTC. This encodes CASSPGGARAQYF.

By sample fraction, this clonotype is medium-sized. The gene calls are TRBV5-1 and TRBJ2-3; D gene unclear. This CDR3 comprises 14 residues. The germline CDR1 and CDR2 sequences are SGHRS and YFSETQ. The germline V and J ends were trimmed by 0 bases and 5 bases, with 10 bases remaining between them. Written as DNA, the CDR3 is TGCGCCAGCAGCTTGGAGGAGCCCCGAGATACGCAGTATTTT. Translation: CASSLEEPRDTQYF.

The rearrangement joins TRBV6-5 to TRBJ2-7; 8 bases match TRBD1. Germline CDR1 MNHEY, CDR2 SVGAGI. The CDR3 has 13 amino acids. Unmatched junction bases numbered 12, after V lost 8 bases and J lost 9 bases. The CDR3 is CASWGTGRSVQYF. In nucleotides, the CDR3 is TGTGCCAGCTGGGGGACAGGCCGATCAGTGCAGTACTTC.

V is TRBV7-3 and J is TRBJ2-4, with D perhaps TRBD1 (5 bases). This CDR3 is built from 15 residues. The V gene's germline CDR1 is SGHTA and CDR2 FQGTGA. V was pared by 0 bases and J by 5 bases, with 11 bases between. The CDR3 protein is CASSLTATQENIQYF. In DNA form, the CDR3 reads TGTGCCAGCAGCTTAACAGCTACACAGGAAAACATTCAGTACTTC. The full variable domain, completed using reference TRBV7-3 and TRBJ2-4, is GAGVSQTPSNKVTEKGKYVELRCDPISGHTALYWYRQSLGQGPEFLIYFQGTGAADDSGLPNDRFFAVRPEGSVSTLKIQRTERGDSAVYLCASSLTATQENIQYFGAGTRLSVL.

CDR3 in amino acids: CASSLGSSAYEQYF. CDR3 coding DNA: TGCGCCAGCAGCTTGGGCAGTTCAGCCTACGAGCAGTACTTC. V and J are TRBV5-1 and TRBJ2-7, with D unresolved. The V and J ends lost 0 bases and 2 bases respectively, with 9 bases between them. The CDR3 has 14 residues. Germline loops: CDR1 SGHRS, CDR2 YFSETQ. The whole variable domain, remainder taken from reference TRBV5-1 and TRBJ2-7, is KAGVTQTPRYLIKTRGQQVTLSCSPISGHRSVSWYQQTPGQGLQFLFEYFSETQRNKGNFPGRFSGRQFSNSRSEMNVSTLELGDSALYLCASSLGSSAYEQYFGPGTRLTVT.

This clonotype ranks as medium-sized. V and J are TRBV2 and TRBJ2-2; a possible D gene is TRBD2 (5 bases). The CDR3 is 14 amino acids. V was clipped by 6 bases and J by 7 bases, with 15 bases between them. Germline loops: CDR1 SNHLY, CDR2 FYNNEI. The CDR3: CASRVWSGGGELFF. In DNA form, the CDR3 reads TGTGCCAGCAGGGTTTGGAGCGGTGGCGGGGAGCTGTTTTTT.

This clonotype has a count of ten or more. This sequence joins TRBV6-2 or TRBV6-3 and TRBJ2-1, with D uncertain. The CDR3 is 14 amino acids. From germline, CDR1 is MNHEY and CDR2 SVGEGT. Between the trimmed V and J ends, which lost 6 bases and 0 bases, there was a span of 9 bases. CDR3 sequence reads: CASRGLTSYNEQFF. In DNA, the CDR3 is TGTGCCAGCAGGGGCCTGACCTCCTACAATGAGCAGTTCTTC.

This clonotype appeared a single time. The chain carries TRBV20-1 and TRBJ1-4; TRBD1 aligns across 7 bases. There are 15 residues in the CDR3. Germline loops: CDR1 DFQATT, CDR2 SNEGSKA (reference sequence). J lost 8 bases, V lost 3 bases, and 12 bases had no gene match. CDR3 in DNA: TGCAGTGCTAGGGACAGGCTGGGGTGGGAGGAAAAACTGTTTTTT. This codes for CSARDRLGWEEKLFF.

In this sample, this clonotype is medium-sized. The chain links TRBV9 to TRBJ1-4; 7 bases fit TRBD1. J lost 5 bases, V lost 0 bases, and 10 bases had no gene match. Looked up from germline, CDR1 is SGDLS and CDR2 is YYNGEE. The CDR3 is 17 residues long. The CDR3 is CASSVATGQGVNEKLFF. The CDR3 coding sequence is TGTGCCAGCAGCGTAGCTACGGGCCAGGGGGTGAATGAAAAACTGTTTTTT. The whole variable domain, filled in from reference TRBV9 and TRBJ1-4, reads DSGVTQTPKHLITATGQRVTLRCSPRSGDLSVYWYQQSLDQGLQFLIQYYNGEERAKGNILERFSAQQFPDLHSELNLSSLELGDSALYFCASSVATGQGVNEKLFFGSGTQLSVL.

Relative to its sample, this clonotype is medium-sized. V and J are TRBV7-6 and TRBJ1-1; 7 nucleotides agree with TRBD1. The CDR3 is made up of 14 amino acids. The V and J ends lost 6 bases and 1 base, in that order; junction bases with no gene match: 5. CDR1 and CDR2 from the germline V gene are SGHVS and FNYEAQ. The CDR3 protein is CASSLGQKNTEAFF. The CDR3 nucleotides read TGTGCCAGCAGTTTGGGACAGAAGAACACTGAAGCTTTCTTT.

Many counts were recorded for this clonotype. The V call is TRBV6-2 or TRBV6-3, the J call TRBJ2-6; TRBD1 aligns across 8 bases. This CDR3 is built from 16 residues. In germline, CDR1 is MNHEY, CDR2 SVGEGT. The junction had 3 bases not matched to a gene; V was cut back by 2 bases and J by 3 bases. This chain's CDR3 is CASSYPTGVGANVLTF. Written as DNA, the CDR3 is TGTGCCAGCAGTTACCCGACAGGGGTTGGGGCCAACGTCCTGACTTTC.

This clonotype is judged large. This chain joins TRBV12-3 or TRBV12-4 and TRBJ2-7; D unresolved. The CDR3 sequence is 12 residues long. V was pared by 1 base and J by 6 bases, with 7 bases between. The chain's CDR3 is CASSLGVGEQYF. In nucleotides, the CDR3 is TGTGCCAGCAGTTTAGGAGTTGGCGAGCAGTACTTC.

By its share, this clonotype is medium-sized. The chain recombines TRBV7-2 with TRBJ2-3; D not certain. The CDR3 contains 12 residues. V shed 5 bases and J shed 4 bases, with 7 bases lying between them. Germline V CDR1 and CDR2: SGHTA, FQGNSA. The CDR3: CASSPRPDTQYF. The CDR3 nucleotides read TGTGCCAGCAGCCCCCGGCCAGATACGCAGTATTTT.

In this sample, this clonotype is medium-sized. The CDR3 DNA reads as TGCAGTTTAACCTCGGACAGGGACGGCACAGATACGCAGTATTTT. Translation gives CSLTSDRDGTDTQYF. The chain carries TRBV20-1 and TRBJ2-3; TRBD1 agrees at 8 bases. V shed 8 bases, J shed 1 base, and the junction held 11 bases outside the gene matches. This CDR3 region has 15 residues. CDR1 DFQATT and CDR2 SNEGSKA come from the germline V gene (reference sequence).

In this sample, this clonotype is medium-sized. V gene TRBV3-1 combines with J gene TRBJ2-5; D uncertain. The CDR3 is 12 amino acids. Germline lookup yields CDR1 LGHDT and CDR2 YNNKEL (reference sequence). Trimming removed 2 bases from V and 4 bases from J, with 5 bases in between. CDR3 sequence: CASSQTGETQYF. The CDR3 coding sequence is TGTGCCAGCAGCCAAACCGGAGAGACCCAGTACTTC.

In this sample, this clonotype is medium-sized. DNA of the CDR3: TGCGCCAGCAGCGAGCCGGGACGAGAGACCCAGTACTTC. The encoded protein is CASSEPGRETQYF. This chain joins TRBV5-1 and TRBJ2-5; tentatively, D is TRBD1 or TRBD2 (5 bases each). Trimming left V 4 bases short and J 4 bases short, with 11 bases between. Per the germline V gene, CDR1 is SGHRS and CDR2 is YFSETQ. CDR3 length: 13 residues.

The chain couples TRBV27 to TRBJ1-5, with 7 bases matching TRBD1. V shed 0 bases and J 0 bases; nucleotides not matched to a gene: 5. Germline CDR1 and CDR2: MNHEY and SMNVEV (reference sequence). This CDR3 is built from 17 residues. Here the CDR3 reads CASSLSGQYLSNQPQHF. In DNA, the CDR3 is TGTGCCAGCAGTTTATCGGGACAGTACCTTAGCAATCAGCCCCAGCATTTT.

The V and J genes are TRBV6-4 and TRBJ2-1; possibly TRBD1 or TRBD2 for D (5 bases each). The CDR3 consists of 15 residues. The germline V gene has CDR1 MRHNA and CDR2 SNTAGT. V lost 4 bases and J lost 7, with 17 bases in between. CDR3 amino acids: CASSALGTPGNEQFF. The CDR3 nucleotides are TGTGCCAGCAGTGCCCTGGGGACCCCAGGGAATGAGCAGTTCTTC.

This clonotype was counted between two and nine times. The V gene is TRBV9, the J gene TRBJ2-1; TRBD1 matches 7 bases. The CDR3 loop spans 14 amino acids. Germline CDR1 is SGDLS and CDR2 is YYNGEE. The V gene end was trimmed by 4 bases and the J gene end by 8 bases; junction bases not matched to a gene: 9. CDR3 DNA: TGTGCCAGCAGCATTCGACAGGGTAAAGATGAGCAGTTCTTC. This translates into CASSIRQGKDEQFF.